The rows below give T cell receptor beta chains drawn from one sample of a study of sequential checkpoint blockade in melanoma. The repertoire was sequenced with immunoSEQ multiplex PCR; TCRdb's copy has only in-frame clones and lacks some. The sample lists 20,000 or so clones; about two thirds were seen once. Sequencing was performed on CD8+ T cells sorted from blood (inferred from file names), taken from a patient given nivolumab and ipilimumab in sequence. These receptors were obtained from a human donor with melanoma. CDR3s include the opening cysteine and the closing phenylalanine or tryptophan.

len	v_gene	CDR3aa
14	TRBV7-7	CASSQTSGLNEQFF
15	TRBV6-1	CASSGPGQALYEQYF
16	TRBV7-9	CASSLGTAPANTEAFF
17	TRBV7-6	CASSEGAVGGRPYGYTF
15	TRBV5-5	CASSLPGTLNTEAFF
13	TRBV30	CAWSIPSGNTIYF
15	TRBV5-1	CASSLTGNSNQPQHF
17	TRBV5-1	CASGGGTSGSSYNEQFF
14	TRBV30	CAWSVGTGRYEQYF
15	TRBV9	CASSRQGGPNNEQFF
14	TRBV19	CASSIWGTGYEQYF
16	TRBV28	CASSLSVRGGVHGYTF
15	TRBV5-1	CASSLVPGPTGELFF
17	TRBV5-4	CASSPEGAAAGVYGYTF
13	TRBV5-6	CASSLAGLYEQYF
15	TRBV6-5	CASSLEAGGTDTQYF
15	TRBV15	CATSRGQGNNEKLFF
14	TRBV6-5	CASSFGQGVGEQYF
13	TRBV30	CAWKDRGSYEQYF
15	TRBV18	CASSPAQGGPYEQYF
15	TRBV7-8	CASSSSRGRGYGYTF
13	TRBV28	CASRGLAGGEQFF
16	TRBV5-5	CASSPSTGGRNQPQHF
15	TRBV27	CASSLSGRSYETQYF
15	TRBV7-2	CASSLAAGRAYEQYF
14	TRBV28	CASSSPGQGYGYTF
15	TRBV9	CASSPMGGAVYEQYF
15	TRBV6-1	CASSEGGDGSYEQYF
14	TRBV5-6	CASSLGLKYYGYTF
13	TRBV9	CASSQDRGAEAFF
16	TRBV9	CASSQSRGEAYYGYTF
15	TRBV12-5	CASGSGTGNFHEQFF
16	TRBV9	CASSVAGGAVYNEQFF
13	TRBV7-9	CASSLSGYQPQHF
18	TRBV4-3	CASSRVYLEGLVIYEQYF
13	TRBV9	CASSVTSSGGYTF
17	TRBV7-6	CASSLGKGTGEYNEQFF